This T cell receptor (beta chain) was captured by sequencing in a study of cytomegalovirus exposure and HLA in healthy donors listed by TCRdb under 2017. The study in broad terms: An earlier analysis of fewer than 750 of the donors reported approximately 280 Gb of sequence data and around 120 million unique TCR beta sequences obtained from about 179 million T cells. Rather than drawing on any new phenotypic data, the later analysis identified candidate immune exposures from TCR beta sequences and the way those sequences occurred across donors. Among under 450 genotyped donors of the cohort, an average of approximately 240,000 unique TCR beta nucleotide sequences were sequenced per donor, about a sixth of them non-productive. Class I and class II HLA loci were covered by the typing at four-digit resolution. Of the roughly 390 genotyped donors, 70% to 90% were placed in the genetic ancestry cluster associated with self-reported Caucasian donors. In a later genetic analysis, genome-wide SNP genotypes for about 55% of the roughly 700 donors were used, and that subset was treated as a discovery cohort. The study aimed to test whether cataloging public T cell receptors could reveal signatures of past pathogen exposure. The T cell repertoires of 666 subjects were profiled by immunosequencing and related to cytomegalovirus serostatus. A later analysis re-analyzed previously published TCR beta repertoires from roughly 630 donors and added high-resolution HLA genotyping to study TCR occurrence patterns. An early release covering roughly 600 HLA-typed donors comprised approximately 290 gigabases of sequencing data and 85 million to 100 million unique TCR sequences. The number of donors typed differed by locus, with 629-630 for A, B, C, DRB1 and DQB1, 522 for DQA1, over 600 for DPA1, and around 450 for DPB1. In an earlier analysis of a few hundred of the donors, high-throughput TCR beta sequencing was used to judge whether each TCR beta V gene segment behaved as functional or pseudogenic. Besides the first cohort of approximately 670 subjects, a separate validation cohort made up of roughly 120 different subjects was used. The study combined high-throughput TCR immunosequencing, statistical association of individual TCRs with disease status, and machine learning to predict cytomegalovirus infection status. All discovery cohort repertoires had been generated on a single sequencing platform. About 5 DR-DQ haplotypes were handled as single units for association and clustering, since linkage in the cohort was strong. Alongside the repertoire data, information on donor age, sex, ethnicity and CMV serostatus was compiled. Study-level results and caveats: Immune exposure information for the cohort was limited to CMV serostatus. Correlated functional status among segregating V segments might be attributable to linkage disequilibrium, but an unknown experimental factor could not be ruled out. According to a later analysis, TCR association rates differed among HLA loci, with DRB1 alleles showing the most associated TCRs and HLA-C alleles showing the fewest. Broadly in line with IMGT annotations, most TCR beta V segments showed up in productive rearrangements about 87% or about 30% of the time in an earlier analysis of several hundred of the donors. Assigning TCR associations to individual alleles was difficult when HLA alleles, especially DR and DQ, strongly co-occurred. The presence/absence analyses assumed that sequencing depth was roughly uniform across donors, and that assumption may not be true. Several of the top co-occurrence clusters appeared to be linked to parvovirus B19, influenza, CMV and Epstein-Barr virus, according to a later analysis. A few of the identified cytomegalovirus-associated TCR beta chains were confirmed in vitro to be specific for cytomegalovirus antigens. The sequencing pipeline was judged likely to have produced a cluster of highly shared sequence variants as a technical artifact. In a later analysis, most CMV-associated TCR beta chains were found to appear HLA-restricted, with HLA associations seemingly driven largely by CMV exposure. At a false discovery rate of 0.05, a later analysis linked 15,000 to 20,000 TCR beta sequences to specific HLA alleles. The authors suggested that the approach could potentially be extended to other disease states and immunological phenotypes. In this cohort, only TCR beta chains were sequenced, and detectable features were limited by the absence of alpha or paired-chain data. In both the original and validation cohorts, the classifier was reported to diagnose cytomegalovirus status with high specificity and sensitivity. Compared with the roughly 600-donor mean, donors in an Asian-associated ancestry cluster had fewer N-insertions in productive TCRs, according to a later genetic analysis. In a later analysis, HLA-associated TCR beta chains were found to be more clonally expanded and to have lower generation probabilities than equally common non-associated chains. A total of 150 to 200 TCR beta chains were listed by the study as associated with cytomegalovirus. The earlier analysis of about 600 of the donors excluded some 15 rarely observed V segments, including chromosome 9 orphons, because counts were too low. Most TCR sequences were seen in very few donors, while some public TCRs were found in many individuals. In a later genetic analysis, a missense DCLRE1C variant was associated with V-gene and J-gene trimming of TCR beta chains, and the association was replicated in an independent cohort. A further reported finding was that TCR beta sequences accurately predicted the HLA-A and HLA-B alleles for most subjects in the first cohort. Because the 87-base-pair reads could not distinguish some IMGT-functional V segments, including TRBV6-2 and TRBV6-3, those segments were excluded. HLA typing was unavailable for some donors at each locus, so association tests used only the typed subset.

The library was obtained by the immunoSEQ multiplex PCR assay. The multiplex PCR relied on a mix of 60 forward primers for TCR Vbeta segments and 13 reverse primers for TCR Jbeta segments. A multiplex PCR assay on genomic DNA amplified the CDR3 region of rearranged TCR beta genes. Amplified TCR beta libraries were sequenced as 87-base-pair reads on the Illumina HiSeq System. In the original analysis: A later analysis counted about 76 million unique TCR beta chains across the 550 to 700 repertoires, and some 11 million of these chains were shared by at least two donors. Raw reads were error-corrected and collapsed into unique sequences by a nearest-neighbor algorithm in which closely related sequences were merged to remove PCR and sequencing errors. Alignment of CDR3 sequences to IMGT reference sequences was used to assign V, D and J gene segments. Each retained sequence needed at least a six-nucleotide match to both a V gene segment and a J gene segment. Rearrangements were called productive when the CDR3 lacked stop codons and stayed in frame with V and J; all others were non-productive. Following IMGT convention, CDR3 was defined as the stretch from the second conserved V-encoded cysteine up to the conserved J-encoded phenylalanine. The earlier analysis of some 540 of the donors excluded any sequence lacking an unambiguous match to a single V gene segment. In an earlier analysis of roughly 500 of the donors, V segments were called functional above 56.7% productive rearrangements and were called segregating when the between-donor standard deviation exceeded 5%. A statistical classification framework was built to diagnose cytomegalovirus status from the catalog of TCR beta chain sequences. In a later analysis, TCR nucleotide sequences were compared against IMGT/GENE-DB human TR gene sequences so that V and J genes could be assigned. The TCRdist pipeline was used in a later analysis to assign CDR3 sequences and most-parsimonious VDJ recombination scenarios. A later analysis defined each TCR beta chain by its CDR3 amino acid sequence plus V-gene family, and excluded reads lacking a unique V-gene family. To address suspected cross-contamination and a sequencing artifact, a later analysis removed approximately 590 highly shared, low-generation-probability nucleotide sequences. A later analysis calculated a clonal expansion index for each public chain from normalized within-repertoire ranks of inferred template counts. In a later analysis, generation probabilities were computed using a VDJ recombination model fitted to out-of-frame rearrangements, and the results were checked against IGoR. In a later analysis, hypergeometric tests were used to score TCR-TCR, TCR-HLA and TCR-CMV co-occurrence, with a repertoire-size bias correction applied to TCR pairs. To estimate false discovery rates, a later analysis permuted the HLA or CMV assignments 20 times. A later analysis grouped co-occurring TCRs with DBSCAN, adding TCRdist sequence similarity when clustering within HLA-allele-positive subsets. Repertoires with fewer than 30,000 or more than 120,000 public chains, plus five repertoires with anomalous nucleotide sharing, were excluded from co-occurrence clustering. This immuneACCESS table, as held by TCRdb, lists in-frame sequences with V and J called but not all clones. Of the missing ones, under half trace to an unresolved V gene in checked studies; the others have no known cause. For V, J and clone size, that table is used; D and trimming come from the DNA. The sample yields roughly 260,000 clones; about four fifths were counted once. The top ten constitute roughly 2% of the sample.

On this clone: It has no known antigen specificity. No base quality information exists; no much larger clone differs at one position.

The cohort comprised 670 or so healthy bone marrow donors. At the time of sampling, all cohort members were nominally healthy, though unrecorded immune exposures were likely present. The donor was CMV seropositive and belonged to the group of more than 250 seropositive cohort members. Each donor provided a peripheral blood sample, and peripheral blood mononuclear cells were used for TCR beta sequencing. Genomic DNA was extracted from the blood cell samples with the Qiagen DNeasy Blood Extraction Kit. Trimming at the junction amounts to 0 bases on V and 9 bases on J, and the germline ends lie 26 bases apart. The germline V gene (reference sequence) supplies CDR1 GTSNPN and CDR2 SVGIG. The CDR3 runs 17 amino acids, cysteine and phenylalanine included. Only the CDR3 region is kept as DNA, spanning 51 bases read in frame from base 1.

Recombination joined TRBV30 with TRBJ2-5; TRBD2 is perhaps the D gene, given 5 matching bases. Sequencing was carried out using PBMCs. This receptor was taken from a woman aged 40 to 50 in good health and CMV-seropositive. Here is the DNA: TGTGCCTGGAGTGTACCCTACCTAGCTAGTCGGGTTCTGGCCCAGTACTTC. This is translated as CAWSVPYLASRVLAQYF.